This is a list of T cell receptor beta chains from one sample in a study of blood T cell repertoires in COVID-19. Clones were sequenced by immunoSEQ multiplex PCR, and TCRdb holds only the in-frame ones, with some missing. This table has 140,000 to 150,000 clones, roughly 84% appearing once. Source material: peripheral blood. The origin of the receptors is a human donor in a cohort sampled during active COVID-19. Each CDR3 is given with its conserved first and last residue. A D gene is named only where the DNA matches it firmly. Expanded clones get a size class; other rows say once, few or many, or leave the size out.

clone size: once
J gene: TRBJ1-2
D gene: NA
V gene: TRBV5-1
CDR3 DNA: TGCGCCAGCAGCCTGGCGGGGGAGGGGAGCTTATATGGCTACACCTTC
CDR3 protein: CASSLAGEGSLYGYTF

clone size: NA
J gene: TRBJ2-1
D gene: NA
V gene: TRBV2
CDR3 DNA: TGTGCCAGCAGCCCGTACAATGAGCAGTTCTTC
CDR3 protein: CASSPYNEQFF

clone size: NA
J gene: TRBJ2-2
D gene: TRBD1
V gene: TRBV10-3
CDR3 DNA: TGTGCCACCTGGGACAGGGGCTCCACCGGGGAGCTGTTTTTT
CDR3 protein: CATWDRGSTGELFF

clone size: NA
J gene: TRBJ2-3
D gene: TRBD2
V gene: TRBV2
CDR3 DNA: TGTGCCAGCAGTGCGTTTGCGGCGGGGGGGATCACAGATACGCAGTATTTT
CDR3 protein: CASSAFAAGGITDTQYF

clone size: NA
J gene: TRBJ1-2
D gene: TRBD1
V gene: TRBV15
CDR3 DNA: TGTGCCACCAGCAGAGTTCCCAGGGGGCGATATGGCTACACCTTC
CDR3 protein: CATSRVPRGRYGYTF

clone size: NA
J gene: TRBJ1-2
D gene: NA
V gene: TRBV27
CDR3 DNA: TGTGCCAGCGCAATGGGAGGAGGCTATGGCTACACCTTC
CDR3 protein: CASAMGGGYGYTF

clone size: NA
J gene: TRBJ2-1
D gene: NA
V gene: TRBV9
CDR3 DNA: TGTGCCAGCAGCACCCGGGACATGAGCTCCTACAATGAGCAGTTCTTC
CDR3 protein: CASSTRDMSSYNEQFF

clone size: few
J gene: TRBJ1-1
D gene: TRBD1
V gene: TRBV9
CDR3 DNA: TGTGCCAGCAGCGAATACAGGGGCACTGAAGCTTTCTTT
CDR3 protein: CASSEYRGTEAFF

clone size: NA
J gene: TRBJ1-4
D gene: TRBD1
V gene: TRBV27
CDR3 DNA: TGTGCCAGCAGTTTCCGTCCCCCGGGACAGGTTGAAAAACTGTTTTTT
CDR3 protein: CASSFRPPGQVEKLFF

clone size: NA
J gene: TRBJ2-2
D gene: TRBD1
V gene: TRBV29-1
CDR3 DNA: TGCAGCGCCGCCGACAGGGGCACCGGGGAGCTGTTTTTT
CDR3 protein: CSAADRGTGELFF

clone size: NA
J gene: TRBJ2-3
D gene: TRBD2
V gene: TRBV6-1
CDR3 DNA: TGTGCCAGCAGGGAAGGACTAGCGTTCGGCACAGATACGCAGTATTTT
CDR3 protein: CASREGLAFGTDTQYF

clone size: NA
J gene: TRBJ2-1
D gene: NA
V gene: TRBV6-5
CDR3 DNA: TGTGCCAGCAGTAAGCAGCCACTAAGTAATGAGCAGTTCTTC
CDR3 protein: CASSKQPLSNEQFF

clone size: NA
J gene: TRBJ2-1
D gene: NA
V gene: TRBV20-1
CDR3 DNA: TGCAGTGCTAGTAATGCGGGATCAATCTACAATGAGCAGTTCTTC
CDR3 protein: CSASNAGSIYNEQFF

clone size: NA
J gene: TRBJ1-2
D gene: NA
V gene: TRBV6-1
CDR3 DNA: TGTGCCAGCAGTGATATACAGGAGAGACTTTATGGCTACACCTTC
CDR3 protein: CASSDIQERLYGYTF

clone size: NA
J gene: TRBJ2-3
D gene: NA
V gene: TRBV3-1/TRBV3-2
CDR3 DNA: TGTGCCAGCAGCCGGACAGCGGAAGATACGCAGTATTTT
CDR3 protein: CASSRTAEDTQYF

clone size: NA
J gene: TRBJ2-5
D gene: NA
V gene: TRBV4-2
CDR3 DNA: TGTGCCAGCAGCCAAGGGTCAGGTCAAGAGACCCAGTACTTC
CDR3 protein: CASSQGSGQETQYF

clone size: NA
J gene: TRBJ1-4
D gene: NA
V gene: TRBV5-1
CDR3 DNA: TGCGCCAGTAGGGAGGGTGAAAAACTGTTTTTT
CDR3 protein: CASREGEKLFF

clone size: few
J gene: TRBJ2-3
D gene: NA
V gene: TRBV19
CDR3 DNA: TGTGCCAGTAGTATGAGACAACGCACAGATACGCAGTATTTT
CDR3 protein: CASSMRQRTDTQYF

clone size: NA
J gene: TRBJ1-2
D gene: TRBD1
V gene: TRBV9
CDR3 DNA: TGTGCCAGCAGCTCTCGAGGGGGCAACTATGGCTACACCTTC
CDR3 protein: CASSSRGGNYGYTF

clone size: NA
J gene: TRBJ1-5
D gene: TRBD1
V gene: TRBV28
CDR3 DNA: TGTGCCAGCAGTAACCGGGACAGCAACTTTTATAGCAATCAGCCCCAGCATTTT
CDR3 protein: CASSNRDSNFYSNQPQHF

clone size: NA
J gene: TRBJ2-1
D gene: NA
V gene: TRBV3-1/TRBV3-2
CDR3 DNA: TGTGCCAGCAGCCAAGATTTGAGGCCTCATCCGAATGAGCAGTTCTTC
CDR3 protein: CASSQDLRPHPNEQFF

clone size: NA
J gene: TRBJ1-4
D gene: NA
V gene: TRBV6-5
CDR3 DNA: TGTGCCAGCCACCCTACAACTAATGAAAAACTGTTTTTT
CDR3 protein: CASHPTTNEKLFF

clone size: NA
J gene: TRBJ2-3
D gene: NA
V gene: TRBV5-4
CDR3 DNA: TGTGCCAGCAGCTTAGGGACACCTCGGGCCACAGATACGCAGTATTTT
CDR3 protein: CASSLGTPRATDTQYF

clone size: NA
J gene: TRBJ2-5
D gene: NA
V gene: TRBV28
CDR3 DNA: TGTGCCAGCAGTTTAAGCGGGTACCAAGAGACCCAGTACTTC
CDR3 protein: CASSLSGYQETQYF

clone size: NA
J gene: TRBJ2-1
D gene: TRBD2
V gene: TRBV3-1/TRBV3-2
CDR3 DNA: TGTGCCAGCACCCTCATGGGAACTAGCGAGGGCAATGAGCAGTTCTTC
CDR3 protein: CASTLMGTSEGNEQFF

clone size: NA
J gene: TRBJ2-7
D gene: TRBD1
V gene: TRBV23-1
CDR3 DNA: TGCGCCAGCACTAGAGATAACCCGGGACAGGGGGCGGACGAGCAGTACTTC
CDR3 protein: CASTRDNPGQGADEQYF

clone size: NA
J gene: TRBJ2-5
D gene: NA
V gene: TRBV11-3
CDR3 DNA: TGTGCCAGCAGCTTAGGGGAACGAGGGTCAGAAGAGACCCAGTACTTC
CDR3 protein: CASSLGERGSEETQYF

clone size: NA
J gene: TRBJ1-3
D gene: NA
V gene: TRBV12-3/TRBV12-4
CDR3 DNA: TGTGCCAGCAGAGGGAGAGCTGGAAACACCATATATTTT
CDR3 protein: CASRGRAGNTIYF

clone size: NA
J gene: TRBJ2-4
D gene: NA
V gene: TRBV21-1
CDR3 DNA: TGTGCCAGCAGCGAGGGGGGACAGGGGAGGGTCGCCAAAAACATTCAGTACTTC
CDR3 protein: CASSEGGQGRVAKNIQYF

clone size: NA
J gene: TRBJ2-7
D gene: NA
V gene: TRBV19
CDR3 DNA: TGTGCCAGTAGTATTAGTGCGTCGAAACTTTACGAGCAGTACTTC
CDR3 protein: CASSISASKLYEQYF

clone size: NA
J gene: TRBJ2-1
D gene: NA
V gene: TRBV19
CDR3 DNA: TGTGCCAGTAGTCCCCTCGGGTCCGGGGAGGTAGGCAATGAGCAGTTCTTC
CDR3 protein: CASSPLGSGEVGNEQFF

clone size: NA
J gene: TRBJ1-1
D gene: NA
V gene: TRBV5-1
CDR3 DNA: TGCGCCAGCAGCTTGGGGATGGACATTCGGGCTGAAGCTTTCTTT
CDR3 protein: CASSLGMDIRAEAFF

clone size: NA
J gene: TRBJ1-1
D gene: NA
V gene: TRBV19
CDR3 DNA: TGTGCCAGTAGTGTAACGGGGGGCACTGAAGCTTTCTTT
CDR3 protein: CASSVTGGTEAFF

clone size: NA
J gene: TRBJ2-3
D gene: NA
V gene: TRBV29-1
CDR3 DNA: TGCAGCGTTGTCGTCAGGGGAAGGTCGGGCCCAGATACGCAGTATTTT
CDR3 protein: CSVVVRGRSGPDTQYF

clone size: NA
J gene: TRBJ2-1
D gene: NA
V gene: TRBV6-1
CDR3 DNA: TGTGCCAGCAGTGAACAGAATGAGCAGTTCTTC
CDR3 protein: CASSEQNEQFF

clone size: NA
J gene: TRBJ2-3
D gene: TRBD2
V gene: TRBV7-9
CDR3 DNA: TGTGCCAGCAGCCTAGCGGGGACTGCTGGTACGCAGTATTTT
CDR3 protein: CASSLAGTAGTQYF

clone size: NA
J gene: TRBJ1-1
D gene: NA
V gene: TRBV11-2
CDR3 DNA: TGTGCCAGGAACCGGGCTTTCTTT
CDR3 protein: CARNRAFF

clone size: NA
J gene: TRBJ1-1
D gene: NA
V gene: TRBV5-4
CDR3 DNA: TGTGCCAGCAGCCGGGAAACGAACACTGAAGCTTTCTTT
CDR3 protein: CASSRETNTEAFF

clone size: NA
J gene: TRBJ1-3
D gene: TRBD1
V gene: TRBV5-8
CDR3 DNA: TGTGCCAGCAGCTTAACGACAGGGGGTGGAAACACCATATATTTT
CDR3 protein: CASSLTTGGGNTIYF

clone size: NA
J gene: TRBJ1-3
D gene: TRBD1
V gene: TRBV6-1
CDR3 DNA: TGTGCCAGCAGTGAATTCGGGACAGGGGACTCTGGAAACACCATATATTTT
CDR3 protein: CASSEFGTGDSGNTIYF

clone size: NA
J gene: TRBJ2-7
D gene: NA
V gene: TRBV28
CDR3 DNA: TGTGCCAGCAGACAGGGGGGGGCCTACGAGCAGTACTTC
CDR3 protein: CASRQGGAYEQYF

clone size: NA
J gene: TRBJ2-2
D gene: TRBD2
V gene: TRBV7-8
CDR3 DNA: TGTGCCAGCAGCTCAAATGGCGGGAGGGCCGGGGAGCTGTTTTTT
CDR3 protein: CASSSNGGRAGELFF

clone size: NA
J gene: TRBJ2-3
D gene: TRBD2
V gene: TRBV5-4
CDR3 DNA: TGTGCCAGCAGCCGATCAGCGGGGGGCACAGATACGCAGTATTTT
CDR3 protein: CASSRSAGGTDTQYF

clone size: NA
J gene: TRBJ1-2
D gene: TRBD1
V gene: TRBV4-2
CDR3 DNA: TGTGCCAGCAGCCAAGCATGGATGGGGACAGGGGCTCCCTATGGCTACACCTTC
CDR3 protein: CASSQAWMGTGAPYGYTF

clone size: NA
J gene: TRBJ1-5
D gene: NA
V gene: TRBV5-5
CDR3 DNA: TGTGCCAGCAGCTTCGGTATGGATCAGCCCCAGCATTTT
CDR3 protein: CASSFGMDQPQHF

clone size: NA
J gene: TRBJ1-2
D gene: NA
V gene: TRBV27
CDR3 DNA: TGTGCCTCGAGGGGGGGAGGTGGCTACACCTTC
CDR3 protein: CASRGGGGYTF

clone size: NA
J gene: TRBJ2-3
D gene: NA
V gene: TRBV30
CDR3 DNA: TGTGCCTGGAGTGTTATTTCGGAGGCGCAGTATTTT
CDR3 protein: CAWSVISEAQYF

clone size: NA
J gene: TRBJ2-5
D gene: NA
V gene: TRBV7-2
CDR3 DNA: TGTGCCAGCAGCTCACAGGGCGGGAGTGAGACCCAGTACTTC
CDR3 protein: CASSSQGGSETQYF

clone size: NA
J gene: TRBJ1-2
D gene: TRBD1
V gene: TRBV7-2
CDR3 DNA: TGTGCCAGCAGCGGCCGACAGGGAAGCCATGGCTACACCTTC
CDR3 protein: CASSGRQGSHGYTF

clone size: NA
J gene: TRBJ1-2
D gene: NA
V gene: TRBV5-6
CDR3 DNA: TGTGCCAGCAGACCTCCCTCCGCGATTTATGGCTACACCTTC
CDR3 protein: CASRPPSAIYGYTF

clone size: NA
J gene: TRBJ1-1
D gene: TRBD1
V gene: TRBV7-9
CDR3 DNA: TGTGCCAGCAGCTTACAGGGGGCCCCTGAAGCTTTCTTT
CDR3 protein: CASSLQGAPEAFF

clone size: NA
J gene: TRBJ2-7
D gene: TRBD2
V gene: TRBV6-5
CDR3 DNA: TGTGCCAGCAGAGTCAGCGGGGGGGTAACCTACGAGCAGTACTTC
CDR3 protein: CASRVSGGVTYEQYF

clone size: once
J gene: TRBJ2-1
D gene: NA
V gene: TRBV28
CDR3 DNA: TGTGCCAGCAGTTTATCACACCGGGACAAACGGTTCTTC
CDR3 protein: CASSLSHRDKRFF

clone size: NA
J gene: TRBJ2-3
D gene: TRBD2
V gene: TRBV5-1
CDR3 DNA: TGCGCCAGCAGCTTGGTATCTAGCGGGGGCAACACAGATACGCAGTATTTT
CDR3 protein: CASSLVSSGGNTDTQYF

clone size: NA
J gene: TRBJ2-2
D gene: NA
V gene: TRBV3-1/TRBV3-2
CDR3 DNA: TGTGCCAGCAGCCAAGAGGCATTTAACACCGGGGAGCTGTTTTTT
CDR3 protein: CASSQEAFNTGELFF

clone size: few
J gene: TRBJ2-2
D gene: TRBD1
V gene: TRBV12-5
CDR3 DNA: TGTGCTAGTGGTTCGTGGGACAGGGGGGAGCTGTTTTTT
CDR3 protein: CASGSWDRGELFF

clone size: NA
J gene: TRBJ2-7
D gene: NA
V gene: TRBV7-9
CDR3 DNA: TGTGCCAGCAGCTTAGCGGGCGGGCGGGACCAGCAGTACTTC
CDR3 protein: CASSLAGGRDQQYF